This passage covers 32 T cell receptor beta chains from one sample sequenced in a study of PD-L1 blockade in urothelial cancer. Some clones are missing from TCRdb's copy, which holds only in-frame ones; the method was immunoSEQ multiplex PCR. The top ten clones hold approximately 23% of a sample with approximately 50,000 clones, about 86% of them seen once. Time point noted: pretreatment peripheral blood. The material sequenced was PBMCs, taken around atezolizumab (anti-PD-L1) treatment. Receptor source: a man in his sixties with urothelial cancer.

The chain couples TRBV7-9 to TRBJ2-7; D perhaps matches TRBD2 (5 bases). This CDR3 is built from 14 residues. Germline V gene data show CDR1 as SEHNR and CDR2 as FQNEAQ (reference sequence). Between the trimmed V and J ends, which lost 0 bases and 2 bases, there was a span of 8 bases. CDR3 protein: CASSLAEGTYEQYF. The CDR3 nucleotides read TGTGCCAGCAGCTTAGCAGAGGGAACCTACGAGCAGTACTTC.

Here the CDR3 reads CASSPRTGQNEKLFF. The CDR3 coding sequence is TGTGCCAGCAGTCCACGGACAGGTCAGAATGAAAAACTGTTTTTT. The chain couples TRBV6-5 to TRBJ1-4, with 7 bases matching TRBD1. The V and J ends lost 5 bases and 5 bases, in that order; junction bases with no gene match: 8. This CDR3 contains 15 residues. Germline V gene data show CDR1 as MNHEY and CDR2 as SVGAGI.

The rearrangement uses TRBV9 and TRBJ1-1; no reliable D call. The V gene lost 0 bases and the J gene lost 0 bases, with 6 bases spanning the gap. This CDR3 contains 14 residues. Germline CDR1 and CDR2: SGDLS and YYNGEE. The CDR3 reads CASSVVDLNTEAFF. In DNA form, the CDR3 reads TGTGCCAGCAGCGTAGTAGACTTGAACACTGAAGCTTTCTTT.

The rearrangement links TRBV6-4 to TRBJ2-1; D is possibly TRBD2 (6 bases). The ends were cut back, 0 bases at V and 6 bases at J, with 12 bases in the middle. The CDR3 totals 15 residues. The germline V gene has CDR1 MRHNA and CDR2 SNTAGT. The CDR3 reads CASSDSRDASNEQFF. The CDR3 bases are TGTGCCAGCAGTGACTCGCGGGATGCATCCAATGAGCAGTTCTTC.

This clone was seen only a few times. V and J are TRBV9 and TRBJ1-1; a weak D match, TRBD1 (5 bases). V lost 1 base and J 1 base, leaving 5 bases between the germline ends. The CDR3 covers 13 residues. Looked up from germline, CDR1 is SGDLS and CDR2 is YYNGEE. CDR3 DNA: TGTGCCAGCAGCGTAACAGGGAACACTGAAGCTTTCTTT. Translating it yields CASSVTGNTEAFF.

The V gene is TRBV19, the J gene TRBJ1-2, with a possible D match to TRBD1 (6 bases). V was cut by 4 bases and J by 2 bases, with 14 bases left in between. The CDR3 consists of 15 residues. Germline V CDR1 and CDR2: LNHDA, SQIVND (reference sequence). The CDR3 loop is CASSNSGTPNYGYTF. CDR3 sequence (DNA): TGTGCCAGTAGTAATTCCGGGACACCAAACTATGGCTACACCTTC.

The chain combines TRBV6-1 with TRBJ1-1, with D perhaps matching TRBD1 (6 bases). Per the germline V gene, CDR1 is MNHNS and CDR2 is SASEGT. V lost 7 bases, J lost 4 bases, and 10 bases lay in between. This CDR3 spans 12 amino acids. CDR3 residues: CASNQGGTEAFF. CDR3 DNA sequence: TGTGCCAGCAACCAAGGGGGCACTGAAGCTTTCTTT.

This chain joins TRBV5-1 and TRBJ2-7; D is uncertain. CDR3 length: 14 residues. V was shortened by 0 bases and J by 0 bases, with 7 bases between the two germline ends. Germline V gene lookup returns CDR1 SGHRS and CDR2 YFSETQ. The CDR3 here is CASSLAGGSYEQYF. The CDR3 DNA sequence: TGCGCCAGCAGCTTGGCCGGCGGCTCCTACGAGCAGTACTTC.

The chain recombines TRBV5-1 with TRBJ2-5, with D perhaps matching TRBD2 (6 bases). V was trimmed by 4 bases and J by 3 bases, leaving 16 bases between them. Germline V gives CDR1 SGHRS, CDR2 YFSETQ. The CDR3 consists of 15 residues. CDR3 amino acids: CASSRGTPGEETQYF. CDR3 coding DNA: TGCGCCAGCAGCCGCGGGACCCCCGGGGAAGAGACCCAGTACTTC.

This clone was seen once. The CDR3 sequence: CASRKDSTNTGELFF. The CDR3 coding sequence is TGTGCCAGTAGGAAGGACAGCACCAACACCGGGGAGCTGTTTTTT. The chain has TRBV19 and TRBJ2-2; weak D call: TRBD1 (6 bases). V lost 6 bases to trimming and J lost 2 bases, with 13 bases between them. CDR3 size: 15 residues. The germline gives CDR1 LNHDA, CDR2 SQIVND (reference sequence).

This rearrangement joins TRBV4-2 to TRBJ1-2, with 8 bases matching TRBD1. V lost 0 bases and J lost 2; bases outside the gene matches: 5. CDR3 size: 16 residues. Germline V gives CDR1 LGHNA, CDR2 YNFKEQ. Here the CDR3 reads CASSQEVGQGNYGYTF. The CDR3 region has the DNA TGTGCCAGCAGCCAAGAAGTCGGACAGGGAAACTATGGCTACACCTTC.

V usage is TRBV6-5 and J usage is TRBJ2-7; TRBD2 aligns across 12 bases. The CDR3 has 15 amino acids. Trimming cost V 6 bases and J 5 bases; bases outside gene matches: 8. The V gene's germline CDR1 is MNHEY and CDR2 SVGAGI. The CDR3 loop is CASRLPSGGADEQYF. The CDR3 coding sequence is TGTGCCAGCAGGCTTCCTAGCGGGGGGGCTGACGAGCAGTACTTC.

This chain links TRBV15 with TRBJ1-3; maybe TRBD1 (6 bases). The CDR3 has 15 amino acids. Trimming cost V 3 bases and J 0 bases, with 9 bases left between them. From germline, CDR1 is LNHNV and CDR2 YYDKDF (reference sequence). The CDR3 here is CATSSRDNSGNTIYF. CDR3 in DNA: TGTGCCACCAGCAGCCGGGACAACTCTGGAAACACCATATATTTT.

The rearrangement joins TRBV9 to TRBJ1-1, with a tentative D call TRBD1 (6 bases). V lost 1 base and J lost 7, with 17 bases in between. This CDR3 contains 15 residues. Per the germline V gene, CDR1 is SGDLS and CDR2 is YYNGEE. Here the CDR3 reads CASSVTNRETGEAFF. CDR3 DNA: TGTGCCAGCAGCGTAACAAACAGGGAGACGGGTGAAGCTTTCTTT. Together with reference TRBV9 and TRBJ1-1, the CDR3 gives the full variable domain: DSGVTQTPKHLITATGQRVTLRCSPRSGDLSVYWYQQSLDQGLQFLIQYYNGEERAKGNILERFSAQQFPDLHSELNLSSLELGDSALYFCASSVTNRETGEAFFGQGTRLTVV.

The V gene is TRBV19, the J gene TRBJ2-7, with D tentatively TRBD2 (5 bases). Germline V gives CDR1 LNHDA, CDR2 SQIVND (reference sequence). This CDR3 contains 13 residues. The V gene lost 5 bases and the J gene lost 6 bases, with 14 bases spanning the gap. This CDR3 is CASSPGLYGEQYF. CDR3 DNA sequence: TGTGCCAGTAGTCCCGGACTCTACGGCGAGCAGTACTTC.

The chain combines TRBV6-1 with TRBJ2-7; 9 bases are shared with TRBD2. The V and J ends lost 5 bases and 3 bases, in that order; junction bases with no gene match: 8. Germline V CDR1 and CDR2: MNHNS, SASEGT. The CDR3 loop spans 15 amino acids. Here the CDR3 DNA reads TGTGCCAGCAGTTCGACTAGCGGAACATTCTACGAGCAGTACTTC. Translating gives CASSSTSGTFYEQYF.

This chain joins TRBV5-1 and TRBJ2-7, with D maybe TRBD2 (5 bases). Deletions cut 3 bases from V and 7 bases from J, with 11 bases between. The germline V gene has CDR1 SGHRS and CDR2 YFSETQ. The CDR3 runs 12 residues. The CDR3 DNA reads TGCGCCAGCAGCTCCGATCGGGGAGAGCAGTACTTC. Translating it yields CASSSDRGEQYF.

Of note for this clone: With only one base between it and a far larger clone, this is likely a read error. The chain links TRBV7-3 to TRBJ1-4; 9 bases match TRBD1. The ends lost 5 bases at V and 6 bases at J; junction bases unmatched: 4. Germline V lookup: CDR1 SGHTA, CDR2 FQGTGA. The CDR3 contains 14 residues. CDR3 loop: CASSPGQGYEKLFF. DNA of the CDR3: TGTGCCAGCAGCCCGGGACAGGGTTATGAAAAACTGTTTTTT.

J is TRBJ2-3 and V is TRBV9; 7 nucleotides match TRBD2. The CDR3 covers 18 residues. Trimming removed 0 bases from V and 2 bases from J; junction bases left unmatched: 12. Germline values: CDR1 SGDLS, CDR2 YYNGEE. The chain's CDR3 is CASSVATGLAASTDTQYF. Here the CDR3 DNA reads TGTGCCAGCAGCGTAGCTACGGGGCTAGCGGCGTCCACAGATACGCAGTATTTT.

The genes are TRBV30 and TRBJ1-3; TRBD1 matches at 8 bases. This CDR3 contains 18 residues. V lost 5 bases and J lost 7; bases outside the gene matches: 22. Per the germline V gene, CDR1 is GTSNPN and CDR2 is SVGIG (reference sequence). CDR3 loop: CAWGPGQASSWRRNTIYF. In DNA, the CDR3 is TGTGCCTGGGGGCCGGGACAGGCAAGCTCATGGCGTAGGAACACCATATATTTT.

V is TRBV10-3 and J is TRBJ2-3; 11 nucleotides line up with TRBD2. The CDR3 sequence is 14 residues long. Germline V gene lookup returns CDR1 ENHRY and CDR2 SYGVKD. V lost 4 bases and J lost 7; bases outside the gene matches: 4. The CDR3 nucleotides are TGTGCCATCAGTGCTAGCGGGGGGACTAATACGCAGTATTTT. This codes for CAISASGGTNTQYF.

The J gene is TRBJ1-3, the V gene TRBV5-8, with 7 bases fitting TRBD1. CDR1 and CDR2 (germline): SGHTS, YDEGEE. V dropped 3 bases and J dropped 5; count of bases not matched to a gene: 8. The CDR3 sequence is 15 residues long. CDR3 sequence: CASSSRDRRRNTIYF. CDR3 bases: TGTGCCAGCAGCTCCCGGGACAGAAGGAGAAACACCATATATTTT.

The gene calls are TRBV7-8 and TRBJ2-4, with 8 bases identical to TRBD1. The V and J ends lost 5 bases and 1 base, in that order; junction bases with no gene match: 4. Germline V lookup: CDR1 SGHVS, CDR2 FQNEAQ. The CDR3 runs to 15 residues. CDR3 sequence reads: CASSPTGVAKNIQYF. DNA of the CDR3: TGTGCCAGCAGCCCGACAGGGGTGGCCAAAAACATTCAGTACTTC.

This rearrangement joins TRBV5-1 to TRBJ2-7; perhaps TRBD1 as D (6 bases). This CDR3 is 15 amino acids long. The germline V and J ends were trimmed by 3 bases and 4 bases, with 17 bases remaining between them. CDR1 is SGHRS and CDR2 is YFSETQ in the germline V gene. CDR3 DNA sequence: TGCGCCAGCAGCTCCCTAGGGGGTAGTGGTTACGAGCAGTACTTC. The encoded protein is CASSSLGGSGYEQYF.

This clone is termed medium-sized. Compared with germline, one end of the junction differs, possibly owing to a read error. The sample has other DNA sequences that encode this CDR3 too. The chain employs TRBV4-1 and TRBJ2-7; TRBD1 is a possible D gene (6 bases). This CDR3 contains 13 residues. Germline CDR1 is MGHRA and CDR2 is YSYEKL. The CDR3 DNA reads as TGTGCCAGCAGCCAGGACAGTTCCTACGAGCAGTACTTC. It is translated as CASSQDSSYEQYF.

J is TRBJ2-3 and V is TRBV5-1; maybe TRBD1 (5 bases). This CDR3 is built from 16 residues. V was cut by 0 bases and J by 1 base, with 12 bases left in between. The V gene's germline CDR1 is SGHRS and CDR2 YFSETQ. CDR3 nucleotides: TGCGCCAGCAGCTTGGACTTGGGGCGAGGCACAGATACGCAGTATTTT. Amino acids: CASSLDLGRGTDTQYF. The variable domain in full, with the rest retrieved from reference TRBV5-1 and TRBJ2-3, is KAGVTQTPRYLIKTRGQQVTLSCSPISGHRSVSWYQQTPGQGLQFLFEYFSETQRNKGNFPGRFSGRQFSNSRSEMNVSTLELGDSALYLCASSLDLGRGTDTQYFGPGTRLTVL.

The J gene is TRBJ1-1, the V gene TRBV5-6, with D possibly TRBD1 on 6 matching bases. Germline CDR1 SGHDT, CDR2 YYEEEE. The CDR3 spans 14 residues. V lost 4 bases and J 4 bases, leaving 14 bases between the germline ends. In DNA, the CDR3 is TGTGCCAGCAGCAGGATCAGGGGAAGCACTGAAGCTTTCTTT. It encodes CASSRIRGSTEAFF.

As to this clone: This may come from a read error, since a much larger clone is one base off. The chain couples TRBV27 to TRBJ2-7, with 9 positions matching TRBD1. V lost 6 bases to trimming and J lost 2 bases; unmatched junction nucleotides: 2. CDR1 and CDR2 (germline): MNHEY, SMNVEV (reference sequence). The CDR3 length is 13 residues. This CDR3 reads CASRRTGAYEQYF. CDR3 sequence (DNA): TGTGCCAGCAGGCGGACAGGGGCCTACGAGCAGTACTTC.

The chain combines TRBV9 with TRBJ2-6; 11 nucleotides agree with TRBD1. With V trimmed by 3 bases and J by 1 base, 3 bases remained unmatched. The CDR3 consists of 17 residues. Germline CDR1 and CDR2: SGDLS and YYNGEE. CDR3 in amino acids: CASSAGQGVSGANVLTF. The CDR3 DNA reads as TGTGCCAGCAGCGCGGGACAGGGGGTTTCTGGGGCCAACGTCCTGACTTTC.

This chain connects TRBV19 to TRBJ2-1; a weak D match, TRBD2 (6 bases). CDR1 and CDR2 (germline): LNHDA, SQIVND (reference sequence). The CDR3 has 16 amino acids. Between the trimmed V and J ends, which lost 2 bases and 1 base, there was a span of 12 bases. This CDR3 reads CASSITGAPSYNEQFF. CDR3 nucleotides: TGTGCCAGTAGTATAACGGGAGCGCCATCCTACAATGAGCAGTTCTTC.

The chain uses TRBV9 and TRBJ2-2; TRBD2 is a possible D gene (5 bases). With 4 bases removed from V and 6 bases from J, the gap between germline ends came to 13 bases. Germline V gene lookup returns CDR1 SGDLS and CDR2 YYNGEE. The CDR3 extends over 14 amino acids. CDR3 amino acids: CASSPWTHAGELFF. CDR3 nucleotide sequence: TGTGCCAGCAGCCCCTGGACTCACGCCGGGGAGCTGTTTTTT.

This clone was detected once. This chain uses TRBV7-9 with TRBJ2-1, with 14 bases aligning to TRBD2. Trimming took 4 bases from V and 8 from J; bases not matched to a gene: 13. CDR3 length: 18 amino acids. Germline CDR1 and CDR2: SEHNR and FQNEAQ (reference sequence). CDR3 bases: TGTGCCAGCAGCTCCCACAAACCGGGACTAGCGGGAGTGTATGAGCAGTTCTTC. As protein: CASSSHKPGLAGVYEQFF.